Below are 22 T cell receptor beta chains sequenced from a single sample in a study of T cells in Graves' hyperthyroidism and ophthalmopathy. RNA transcripts provided the source from which TCR beta CDR3 regions were amplified. Using the HTBI primer set, a first-round RT-PCR was run on the TCR CDR3. TCRdb redid the calling of the multiplex PCR reads with MiXCR, one entry per CDR3 protein. The profile shows around 340,000 distinct CDR3 sequences, 15% to 20% of them singletons. Sequencing was performed on blood. These receptors came from a woman between 40 and 50 years old with Graves' ophthalmopathy.

This clonotype has at least ten counts. The CDR3 is CASSGRGTSPSNTGELFF. The CDR3 nucleotides are TGTGCCAGCAGTGGCCGTGGGACTAGCCCTTCGAACACCGGGGAGCTGTTTTTT. The V and J genes are TRBV28 and TRBJ2-2, with 9 bases fitting TRBD2. V was clipped by 5 bases and J by 0 bases; unmatched bases: 10. The CDR3 spans 18 residues. Germline V CDR1 and CDR2: MDHEN, SYDVKM.

This clonotype was seen repeatedly, ten times or more. The chain couples TRBV11-2 to TRBJ2-5, with 10 bases identical to TRBD2. This CDR3 has 16 amino acids. The germline V gene encodes CDR1 SGHAT and CDR2 FQNNGV. V trimming: 1 base; J trimming: 5 bases; junction bases outside the gene matches: 7. In DNA, the CDR3 is TGTGCCAGCAGCTTAGCTAGCGGGAGCCAAGGGGAGACCCAGTACTTC. Protein sequence: CASSLASGSQGETQYF.

The count of this clonotype is one. V is TRBV12-3 or TRBV12-4 and J is TRBJ1-5; D is unresolved. V shed 7 bases and J shed 1 base, with 8 bases lying between them. The CDR3 runs to 13 residues. The CDR3, as DNA: TGTGCCAGCAACAGCAAAAGCAATCAGCCCCAGCATTTT. Its translation is CASNSKSNQPQHF.

The chain recombines TRBV6-4 with TRBJ2-5; D is perhaps TRBD1 (6 bases). V lost 4 bases and J 6 bases, leaving 12 bases between the germline ends. Germline V lookup: CDR1 MRHNA, CDR2 SNTAGT. The CDR3 is 13 amino acids. CDR3 nucleotide sequence: TGTGCCAGCAGTGCTGGGGGCGCAAAGACCCAGTACTTC. It yields the protein CASSAGGAKTQYF.

This clonotype has a count of ten or more. This CDR3 is CASSLDLTPQETQYF. In nucleotides, the CDR3 is TGTGCCAGCAGCTTAGATTTGACGCCGCAGGAGACCCAGTACTTC. This chain connects TRBV7-8 to TRBJ2-5; D is ambiguous. The CDR3 spans 15 residues. The V end was cut by 1 base, the J end by 5 bases, with 14 bases between. Germline V gene sequence: CDR1 SGHVS, CDR2 FQNEAQ. Together with reference TRBV7-8 and TRBJ2-5, the CDR3 gives the full variable domain: GAGVSQSPRYKVAKRGQDVALRCDPISGHVSLFWYQQALGQGPEFLTYFQNEAQLDKSGLPSDRFFAERPEGSVSTLKIQRTQQEDSAVYLCASSLDLTPQETQYFGPGTRLLVL.

This clonotype appeared many times. The chain recombines TRBV27 with TRBJ1-2; no clear D gene. In germline, CDR1 is MNHEY, CDR2 SMNVEV (reference sequence). This CDR3 spans 15 amino acids. The V and J ends lost 6 bases and 1 base respectively, with 15 bases between them. Written as DNA, the CDR3 is TGTGCCAGCAGCCCCCGACTGAATAATAACTATGGCTACACCTTC. Protein product: CASSPRLNNNYGYTF.

This clonotype was seen many times. V gene TRBV6-1 combines with J gene TRBJ1-2; D unresolved. The ends were cut back, 1 base at V and 5 bases at J, with 5 bases in the middle. This CDR3 spans 12 amino acids. Looked up from germline, CDR1 is MNHNS and CDR2 is SASEGT. CDR3 residues: CASSEDGYGYTF. CDR3 DNA: TGTGCCAGCAGTGAAGACGGTTATGGCTACACCTTC.

Many counts were recorded for this clonotype. This chain uses TRBV28 with TRBJ2-6; D ambiguous. CDR1 MDHEN and CDR2 SYDVKM come from the germline V gene. The V end lost 8 bases, the J end lost 4 bases, and 18 bases lay between the germline ends. CDR3 length: 16 residues. CDR3 amino acids: CASCWGQVSGANVLTF. Written as DNA, the CDR3 is TGTGCCAGCTGTTGGGGTCAGGTATCCGGGGCCAACGTCCTGACTTTC.

This clonotype has ten or more counts. The chain combines TRBV11-2 with TRBJ2-5, with D maybe TRBD1 (5 bases). The CDR3 has 14 residues. V lost 2 bases, J lost 9 bases, and 16 bases lay in between. Germline CDR1 is SGHAT and CDR2 is FQNNGV. Written as DNA, the CDR3 is TGTGCCAGCAGCTTATTGCAGGGATCGAAAGCCCAGTACTTC. Protein product: CASSLLQGSKAQYF.

This clonotype showed up many times. A much bigger clone sits one base away, suggesting this may be a read error. The chain links TRBV7-9 to TRBJ1-1; D ambiguous. The V end lost 4 bases, the J end lost 3 bases, and 6 bases lay between the germline ends. The CDR3 covers 12 residues. Germline V lookup: CDR1 SEHNR, CDR2 FQNEAQ (reference sequence). The CDR3 loop reads CASSSRDTEAFF. CDR3 bases: TGTGCCAGCAGCTCCCGGGACACTGAAGCTTTCTTT.

The sample holds many counts of this clonotype. The genes are TRBV12-3 or TRBV12-4 and TRBJ1-3, with 8 bases matching TRBD1. This CDR3 region has 15 residues. V trimming: 5 bases; J trimming: 4 bases; junction bases outside the gene matches: 7. The CDR3 sequence is CASSADRVEGNTIYF. The CDR3 nucleotides are TGTGCCAGCAGTGCGGACAGGGTGGAGGGAAACACCATATATTTT.

The rearrangement links TRBV7-2 to TRBJ2-5; 11 bases align to TRBD2. Germline-derived CDR1 and CDR2 are SGHTA and FQGNSA. V lost 7 bases and J lost 8; bases outside the gene matches: 9. The CDR3 sequence is 14 residues long. This CDR3 is CASTLPRLAGTQYF. As DNA, the CDR3 is TGTGCCAGCACCCTACCTCGACTAGCGGGAACCCAGTACTTC.

This clonotype came up many times. The chain uses TRBV5-1 and TRBJ2-5; TRBD2 might be the D (6 bases). Germline V CDR1 and CDR2: SGHRS, YFSETQ. V was pared by 5 bases and J by 5 bases, with 13 bases between. This CDR3 spans 13 amino acids. CDR3 DNA: TGCGCCAGCAGGCGGGACCCGCAGGAGACCCAGTACTTC. Translating gives CASRRDPQETQYF.

The V and J genes are TRBV6-1 and TRBJ1-1; D is unclear. This CDR3 spans 12 amino acids. Germline CDR1 is MNHNS and CDR2 is SASEGT. V was cut by 8 bases and J by 7 bases, with 14 bases left in between. CDR3 in amino acids: CASGNRVGEAFF. In nucleotides, the CDR3 is TGTGCCAGCGGTAATAGGGTGGGTGAAGCTTTCTTT.

This clonotype was seen at least ten times. The V call is TRBV27, the J call TRBJ2-4, with 12 bases aligning to TRBD2. The CDR3 is made up of 14 amino acids. V dropped 5 bases and J dropped 7; count of bases not matched to a gene: 3. In germline, CDR1 is MNHEY, CDR2 SMNVEV (reference sequence). CDR3 loop: CASSRLAGVNIQYF. CDR3 bases: TGTGCCAGCAGTCGACTAGCGGGAGTGAACATTCAGTACTTC.

Ten or more counts support this clonotype. Being one base from a much bigger clone, this may be a read error. The genes are TRBV28 and TRBJ1-1; weak D call: TRBD1 (6 bases). The CDR3 is 15 amino acids. Germline lookup yields CDR1 MDHEN and CDR2 SYDVKM. The CDR3 loop reads CAGSLLGGMNTEAFF. Written as DNA, the CDR3 is TGTGCCGGCAGTTTATTAGGGGGGATGAACACTGAAGCTTTCTTT.

This clonotype has at least ten counts. This sequence joins TRBV5-1 and TRBJ2-7, with 8 bases matching TRBD2. The CDR3 loop spans 18 amino acids. CDR1 and CDR2 (germline): SGHRS, YFSETQ. V was clipped by 3 bases and J by 3 bases; unmatched bases: 17. CDR3 amino acids: CASSYEPEKSGSLYEQYF. In nucleotides, the CDR3 is TGCGCCAGCAGCTACGAGCCTGAGAAAAGCGGGAGTCTCTACGAGCAGTACTTC.

CDR3 nucleotides: TGTGCCAGCAGTTACGACAGGGTCAATGAGCAGTTCTTC. It encodes CASSYDRVNEQFF. The chain joins TRBV6-5 to TRBJ2-1; 7 bases match TRBD1. The CDR3 runs 13 residues. Unmatched junction bases numbered 1, after V lost 2 bases and J lost 6 bases. Germline V gene lookup returns CDR1 MNHEY and CDR2 SVGAGI.

This clonotype was counted many times. The chain links TRBV29-1 to TRBJ2-5; D uncertain. V was cut by 4 bases and J by 4 bases, with 7 bases left in between. The CDR3 is 11 amino acids. The germline V gene encodes CDR1 SQVTM and CDR2 ANQGSEA. DNA of the CDR3: TGCAGCGTTGGCCCTGGAGAGACCCAGTACTTC. Translated: CSVGPGETQYF.

This clonotype was counted many times. This chain uses TRBV20-1 with TRBJ1-5; tentative D call: TRBD1 (5 bases). The CDR3 sequence is 14 residues long. Trimming took 3 bases from V and 2 from J, leaving 11 bases between them. Germline V gene lookup returns CDR1 DFQATT and CDR2 SNEGSKA (reference sequence). DNA for the CDR3: TGCAGTGCTAGTGGGGGAATAGGCAATCAGCCCCAGCATTTT. It encodes CSASGGIGNQPQHF.

This clonotype came up many times. J is TRBJ1-5 and V is TRBV20-1; perhaps TRBD1 as D (6 bases). Per the germline V gene, CDR1 is DFQATT and CDR2 is SNEGSKA (reference sequence). The CDR3 is made up of 15 amino acids. V lost 0 bases, J lost 1 base, and 10 bases lay in between. The CDR3 region is CSARETGLSNQPQHF. The DNA of the CDR3 is TGCAGTGCTAGAGAAACAGGGCTGAGCAATCAGCCCCAGCATTTT.

The chain employs TRBV11-2 and TRBJ1-4; TRBD1 is a possible D gene (5 bases). Germline assignment: CDR1 SGHAT and CDR2 FQNNGV. The CDR3 loop spans 16 amino acids. Trimming stripped 4 bases from V and 3 bases from J, with 15 bases between. The CDR3 loop reads CASSSPWGEANEKLFF. The CDR3 coding sequence is TGTGCCAGCAGCTCCCCATGGGGGGAGGCTAATGAAAAACTGTTTTTT.